Below, 15 T cell receptor beta chains from the same sample are listed, as sequenced in a study of memory CD8 T cells in hepatitis C reinfection. Sequenced by immunoSEQ multiplex PCR; TCRdb stores in-frame clones only, minus some. The data show 45,000 to 55,000 clones, 89% seen once. The time point is: pre-reinfection, 55 to 20 weeks before reinfection detection. No in vitro expansion preceded TCR sequencing of the sorted cells. Sequences were obtained from naive CD8+ T cells sorted from blood. The receptor source for this set is a man aged 18 to 29 with hepatitis C virus infection.

This rearrangement joins TRBV11-2 to TRBJ2-3, with 8 nucleotides matching TRBD1. The CDR3 length is 17 residues. Germline V CDR1 and CDR2: SGHAT, FQNNGV. The V and J ends lost 5 bases and 3 bases, in that order; junction bases with no gene match: 13. The CDR3 region has the DNA TGTGCCAGCAGCCCCTCCTTCGGACAGGGAGAAACAGATACGCAGTATTTT. Its translation: CASSPSFGQGETDTQYF.

The chain has TRBV11-2 and TRBJ2-1; 9 nucleotides align to TRBD2. The CDR3 contains 17 residues. The germline CDR1 and CDR2 sequences are SGHAT and FQNNGV. J was trimmed by 7 bases and V by 3 bases; bases with no gene match: 13. DNA for the CDR3: TGTGCCAGCAGCTTGCACCCCACCGGGACTAGCTGGAATGAGCAGTTCTTC. Translation: CASSLHPTGTSWNEQFF.

The CDR3 DNA follows: TGTGCCAGTAGTATTACGGCGACTAGCGGGGGGCCAGAGACCCAGTACTTC. As protein: CASSITATSGGPETQYF. The chain uses TRBV19 and TRBJ2-5; 13 nucleotides align to TRBD2. V was clipped by 3 bases and J by 4 bases; unmatched bases: 8. Germline loops: CDR1 LNHDA, CDR2 SQIVND (reference sequence). The CDR3 has 17 amino acids.

In nucleotides, the CDR3 is TGTGCCAGCAGCTTCTCCGAGTACAGGGCCCAAGAGACCCAGTACTTC. It yields the protein CASSFSEYRAQETQYF. The chain links TRBV7-2 to TRBJ2-5; D is possibly TRBD1 (6 bases). V was clipped by 3 bases and J by 1 base, with 15 bases between them. This CDR3 has 16 amino acids. Germline CDR1 SGHTA, CDR2 FQGNSA.

V and J are TRBV7-2 and TRBJ1-6; D perhaps matches TRBD1 (6 bases). This CDR3 comprises 17 residues. Germline assignment: CDR1 SGHTA and CDR2 FQGNSA. Trimming removed 1 base at V and 5 bases at J, with 15 bases between. The DNA for the CDR3 is TGTGCCAGCAGCTTAGAAACAGGGATTAGTCATAATTCACCCCTCCACTTT. Amino acid sequence: CASSLETGISHNSPLHF.

This chain uses TRBV9 with TRBJ2-7, with 8 nucleotides matching TRBD2. The CDR3 has 15 amino acids. The junction had 6 bases not matched to a gene; V was cut back by 0 bases and J by 4 bases. Germline V lookup: CDR1 SGDLS, CDR2 YYNGEE. The CDR3 nucleotides are TGTGCCAGCAGCGTAGGGGGACTAGGAGGGTACGAGCAGTACTTC. It yields the protein CASSVGGLGGYEQYF.

The chain combines TRBV7-2 with TRBJ2-7; perhaps TRBD2 as D (6 bases). This CDR3 is 15 amino acids long. Germline CDR1 and CDR2: SGHTA and FQGNSA. Trimming took off 1 base at V and 2 bases at J, with 12 bases between the two ends. The CDR3, as DNA: TGTGCCAGCAGCTTAGAGGCGGGATTCCCCTACGAGCAGTACTTC. It translates to CASSLEAGFPYEQYF.

This clone was recorded once. The chain combines TRBV27 with TRBJ2-7, with 11 bases identical to TRBD2. V was pared by 6 bases and J by 3 bases, with 10 bases of the junction left unmatched. CDR1 is MNHEY and CDR2 is SMNVEV in the germline V gene (reference sequence). CDR3 length equals 16 residues. CDR3 protein: CASRLAGGPSDYEQYF. The CDR3 bases are TGTGCCAGCAGGTTAGCGGGAGGGCCTTCGGACTACGAGCAGTACTTC.

J is TRBJ2-7 and V is TRBV7-2; TRBD1 aligns across 8 bases. The CDR3 is 13 residues long. CDR1 is SGHTA and CDR2 is FQGNSA in the germline V gene. The V gene end was trimmed by 4 bases and the J gene end by 3 bases; junction bases not matched to a gene: 2. CDR3 nucleotide sequence: TGTGCCAGCAGCTACGACAGGGGCTACGAGCAGTACGTC. It is translated as CASSYDRGYEQYV.

The chain has TRBV25-1 and TRBJ1-2; TRBD1 matches at 9 bases. Germline V gene sequence: CDR1 MGHDK, CDR2 SYGVNS. V lost 3 bases to trimming and J lost 7 bases; unmatched junction nucleotides: 12. This CDR3 comprises 16 residues. CDR3 nucleotides: TGTGCCAGCAGTGACCCCACTCAGGGGACAGGGAGTGGCTACACCTTC. This encodes CASSDPTQGTGSGYTF.

This clone was recorded only once. This chain joins TRBV27 and TRBJ2-2; 8 nucleotides line up with TRBD1. With 5 bases clipped from V and 6 bases from J, the junction kept 5 bases outside the gene matches. This CDR3 is built from 14 residues. From germline, CDR1 is MNHEY and CDR2 SMNVEV (reference sequence). CDR3 sequence reads: CASSDRGAAGELFF. The DNA of the CDR3 is TGTGCCAGCAGTGACAGGGGCGCGGCCGGGGAGCTGTTTTTT.

This chain connects TRBV28 to TRBJ1-4; no definite D call. There are 15 residues in the CDR3. V was cut by 8 bases and J by 4 bases, with 17 bases left in between. Germline V gene data show CDR1 as MDHEN and CDR2 as SYDVKM. In DNA form, the CDR3 reads TGTGCCAGCGGCCCCTCCAACAGCTATAATGAAAAACTGTTTTTT. This translates into CASGPSNSYNEKLFF.

The chain recombines TRBV29-1 with TRBJ2-2, with 7 bases fitting TRBD2. The V and J ends lost 4 bases and 2 bases, in that order; junction bases with no gene match: 7. Germline-derived CDR1 and CDR2 are SQVTM and ANQGSEA. The CDR3 contains 15 residues. The CDR3 is CSVALGGRNTGELFF. The CDR3 DNA is TGCAGCGTTGCCCTGGGAGGGAGAAACACCGGGGAGCTGTTTTTT.

This clone showed up just once. The chain joins TRBV30 to TRBJ2-3, with D possibly matching TRBD2 (5 bases). The CDR3 consists of 15 residues. Trimming stripped 2 bases from V and 3 bases from J, with 15 bases between. CDR1 is GTSNPN, CDR2 SVGIG, per germline (reference sequence). The CDR3 DNA reads as TGTGCCTGGAGTAGTGTCGGAGGAAGGACAGATACGCAGTATTTT. Translation: CAWSSVGGRTDTQYF.

DNA of the CDR3: TGTGCCAGCAGTTGGCAGGGGGGACTAGCGGGACCAGAGCAGTACTTC. It codes for CASSWQGGLAGPEQYF. The gene calls are TRBV28 and TRBJ2-7, with TRBD2 matching over 13 bases. The CDR3 has 16 residues. CDR1 is MDHEN, CDR2 SYDVKM, per germline. V lost 4 bases to trimming and J lost 7 bases; unmatched junction nucleotides: 10.